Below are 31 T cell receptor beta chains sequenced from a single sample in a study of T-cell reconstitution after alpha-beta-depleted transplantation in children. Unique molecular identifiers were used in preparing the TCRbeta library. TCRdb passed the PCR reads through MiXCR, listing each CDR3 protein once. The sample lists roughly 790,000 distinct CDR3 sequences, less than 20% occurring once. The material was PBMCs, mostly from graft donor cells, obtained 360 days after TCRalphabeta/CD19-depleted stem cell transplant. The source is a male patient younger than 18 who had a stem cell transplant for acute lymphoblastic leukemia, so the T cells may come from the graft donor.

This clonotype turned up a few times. The CDR3 sequence is CASLTGQLGELFF. As DNA, the CDR3 is TGTGCCAGCCTGACGGGACAGCTCGGGGAGCTGTTTTTT. The rearrangement uses TRBV7-9 and TRBJ2-2, with 7 nucleotides matching TRBD1. V lost 8 bases, J lost 7 bases, and 7 bases stayed unmatched. This CDR3 spans 13 amino acids. CDR1 SEHNR and CDR2 FQNEAQ come from the germline V gene (reference sequence).

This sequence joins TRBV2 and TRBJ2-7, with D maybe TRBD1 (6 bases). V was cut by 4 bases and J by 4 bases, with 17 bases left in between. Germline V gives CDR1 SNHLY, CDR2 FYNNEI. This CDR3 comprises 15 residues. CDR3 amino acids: CASSGQDRISYEQYF. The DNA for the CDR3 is TGTGCCAGCAGTGGACAGGACAGAATAAGTTACGAGCAGTACTTC.

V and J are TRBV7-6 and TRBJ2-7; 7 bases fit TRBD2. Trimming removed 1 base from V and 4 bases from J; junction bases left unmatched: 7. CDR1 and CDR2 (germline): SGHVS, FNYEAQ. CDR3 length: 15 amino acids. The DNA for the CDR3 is TGTGCCAGCAGCTTAGGGCTAGCGGTTTGTTACGAGCAGTACTTC. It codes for CASSLGLAVCYEQYF. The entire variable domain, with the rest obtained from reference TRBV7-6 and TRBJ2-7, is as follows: GAGVSQSPRYKVTKRGQDVALRCDPISGHVSLYWYRQALGQGPEFLTYFNYEAQQDKSGLPNDRFSAERPEGSISTLTIQRTEQRDSAMYRCASSLGLAVCYEQYFGPGTRLTVT.

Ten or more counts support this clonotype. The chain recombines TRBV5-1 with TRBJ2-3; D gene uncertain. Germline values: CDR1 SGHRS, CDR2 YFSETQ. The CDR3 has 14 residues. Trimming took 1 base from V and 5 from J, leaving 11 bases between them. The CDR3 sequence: CASSLRLGQDTQYF. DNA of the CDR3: TGCGCCAGCAGCTTGAGGCTAGGGCAAGATACGCAGTATTTT.

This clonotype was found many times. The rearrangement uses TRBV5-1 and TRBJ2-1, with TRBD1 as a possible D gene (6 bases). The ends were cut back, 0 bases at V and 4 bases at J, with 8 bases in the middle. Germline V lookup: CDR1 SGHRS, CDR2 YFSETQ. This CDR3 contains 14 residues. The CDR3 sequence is CASSLVDRYNEQFF. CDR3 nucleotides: TGCGCCAGCAGCTTGGTGGACAGATACAATGAGCAGTTCTTC.

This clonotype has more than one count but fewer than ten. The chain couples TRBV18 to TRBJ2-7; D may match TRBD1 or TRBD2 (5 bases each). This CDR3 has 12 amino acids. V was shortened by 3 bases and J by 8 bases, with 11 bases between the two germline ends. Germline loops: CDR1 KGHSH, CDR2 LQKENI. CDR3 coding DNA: TGTGCCAGCTCACCCCGAGGGGAGAAGCAGTACTTC. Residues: CASSPRGEKQYF.

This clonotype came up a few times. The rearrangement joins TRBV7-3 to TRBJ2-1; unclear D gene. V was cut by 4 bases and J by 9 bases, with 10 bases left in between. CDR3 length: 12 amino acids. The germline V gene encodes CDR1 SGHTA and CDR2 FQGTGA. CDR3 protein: CASSSALGEQFF. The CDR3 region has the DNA TGTGCCAGCAGCTCCGCCCTAGGTGAGCAGTTCTTC.

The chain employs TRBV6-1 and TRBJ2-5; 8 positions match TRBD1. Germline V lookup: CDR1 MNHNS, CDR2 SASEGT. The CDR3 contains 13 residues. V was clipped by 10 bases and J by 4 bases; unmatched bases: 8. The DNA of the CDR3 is TGTGCCACCCGACAGGGGAAGAGAGAGACCCAGTACTTC. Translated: CATRQGKRETQYF.

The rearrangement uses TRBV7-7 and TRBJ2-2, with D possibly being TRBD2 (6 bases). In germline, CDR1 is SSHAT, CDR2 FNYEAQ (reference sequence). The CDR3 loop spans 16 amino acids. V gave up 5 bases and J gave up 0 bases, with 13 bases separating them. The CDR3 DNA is TGTGCCAGCAGCCCCTTAGCGGCTTCGAACACCGGGGAGCTGTTTTTT. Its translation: CASSPLAASNTGELFF.

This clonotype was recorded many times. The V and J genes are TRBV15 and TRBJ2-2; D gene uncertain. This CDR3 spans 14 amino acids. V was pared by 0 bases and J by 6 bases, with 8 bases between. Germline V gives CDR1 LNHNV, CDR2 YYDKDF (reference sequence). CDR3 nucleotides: TGTGCCACCAGCAGAGACCCCAACGCCGGGGAGCTGTTTTTT. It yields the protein CATSRDPNAGELFF.

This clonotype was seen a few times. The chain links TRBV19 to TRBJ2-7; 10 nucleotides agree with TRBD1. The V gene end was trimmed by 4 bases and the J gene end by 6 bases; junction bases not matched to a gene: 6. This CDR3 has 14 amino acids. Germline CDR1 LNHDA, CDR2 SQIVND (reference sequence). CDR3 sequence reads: CASSKPGQGFEQYF. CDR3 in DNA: TGTGCCAGTAGTAAACCGGGACAGGGGTTCGAGCAGTACTTC.

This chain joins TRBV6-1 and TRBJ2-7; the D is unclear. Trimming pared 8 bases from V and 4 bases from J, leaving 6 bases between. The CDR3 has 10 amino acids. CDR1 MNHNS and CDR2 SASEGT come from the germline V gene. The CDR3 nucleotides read TGTGCCAGCGACGGATACGAGCAGTACTTC. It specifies CASDGYEQYF.

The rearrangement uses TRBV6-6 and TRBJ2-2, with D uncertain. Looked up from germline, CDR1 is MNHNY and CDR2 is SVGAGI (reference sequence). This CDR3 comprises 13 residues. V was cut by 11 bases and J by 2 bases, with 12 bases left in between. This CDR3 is CAYGPPNTGELFF. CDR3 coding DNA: TGTGCCTACGGCCCGCCCAACACCGGGGAGCTGTTTTTT.

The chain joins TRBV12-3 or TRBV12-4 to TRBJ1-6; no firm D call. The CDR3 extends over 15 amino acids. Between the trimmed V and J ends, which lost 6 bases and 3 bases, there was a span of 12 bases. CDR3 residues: CASSSTEFYNSPLHF. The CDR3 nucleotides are TGTGCCAGCAGCAGCACAGAGTTCTATAATTCACCCCTCCACTTT.

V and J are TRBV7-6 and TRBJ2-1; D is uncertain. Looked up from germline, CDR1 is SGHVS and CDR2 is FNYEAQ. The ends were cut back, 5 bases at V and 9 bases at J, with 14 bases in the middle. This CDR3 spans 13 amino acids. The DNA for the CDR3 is TGTGCCAGCAGCCTCCTGAAATCTAGTGAGCAGTTCTTC. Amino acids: CASSLLKSSEQFF.

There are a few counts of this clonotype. CDR3 coding DNA: TGTGCCACCAGCAGAGATGGGGGTAGGGGATCCACAGATACGCAGTATTTT. This gives the protein CATSRDGGRGSTDTQYF. The chain carries TRBV15 and TRBJ2-3; D tentatively reads TRBD1 or TRBD2 (5 bases each). Between the trimmed V and J ends, which lost 0 bases and 2 bases, there was a span of 15 bases. The germline V gene has CDR1 LNHNV and CDR2 YYDKDF (reference sequence). The CDR3 extends over 17 amino acids.

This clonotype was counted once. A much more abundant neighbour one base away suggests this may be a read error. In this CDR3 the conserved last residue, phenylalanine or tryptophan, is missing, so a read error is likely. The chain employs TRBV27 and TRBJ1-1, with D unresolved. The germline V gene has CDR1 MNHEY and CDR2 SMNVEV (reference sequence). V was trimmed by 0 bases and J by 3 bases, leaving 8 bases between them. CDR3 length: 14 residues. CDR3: CASSLSGPHTEAFL. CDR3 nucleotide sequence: TGTGCCAGCAGTTTATCAGGGCCGCACACTGAAGCTTTCCTT.

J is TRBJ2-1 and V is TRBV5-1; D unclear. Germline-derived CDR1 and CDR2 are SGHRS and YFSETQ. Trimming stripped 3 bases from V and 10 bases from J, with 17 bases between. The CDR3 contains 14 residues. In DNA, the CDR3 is TGCGCCAGCAGCTCAACGACTTGGGTTTTCGAGCAGTTCTTC. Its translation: CASSSTTWVFEQFF.

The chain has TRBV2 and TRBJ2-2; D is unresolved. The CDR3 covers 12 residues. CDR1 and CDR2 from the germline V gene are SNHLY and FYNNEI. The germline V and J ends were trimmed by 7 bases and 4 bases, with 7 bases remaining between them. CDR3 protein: CASKKPTGELFF. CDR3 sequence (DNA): TGTGCCAGCAAGAAACCCACCGGGGAGCTGTTTTTT.

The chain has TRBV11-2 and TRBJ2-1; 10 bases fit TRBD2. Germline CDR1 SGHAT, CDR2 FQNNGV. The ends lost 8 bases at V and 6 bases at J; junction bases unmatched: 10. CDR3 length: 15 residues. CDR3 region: CASGPLAGGPNEQFF. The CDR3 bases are TGTGCCAGCGGGCCTTTAGCGGGAGGCCCCAATGAGCAGTTCTTC.

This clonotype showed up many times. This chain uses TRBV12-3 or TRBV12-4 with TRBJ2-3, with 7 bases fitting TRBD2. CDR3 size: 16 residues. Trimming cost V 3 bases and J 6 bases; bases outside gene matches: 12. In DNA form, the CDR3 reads TGTGCCAGCAGTTTCGTTCTGGCGGGAGAAGGGGATACGCAGTATTTT. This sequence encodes CASSFVLAGEGDTQYF.

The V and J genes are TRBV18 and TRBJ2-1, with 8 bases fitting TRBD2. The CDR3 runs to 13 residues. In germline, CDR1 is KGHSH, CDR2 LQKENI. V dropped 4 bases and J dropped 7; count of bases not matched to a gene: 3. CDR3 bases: TGTGCCAGCTCACAAGTAGCGGGGAATGAGCAGTTCTTC. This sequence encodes CASSQVAGNEQFF.

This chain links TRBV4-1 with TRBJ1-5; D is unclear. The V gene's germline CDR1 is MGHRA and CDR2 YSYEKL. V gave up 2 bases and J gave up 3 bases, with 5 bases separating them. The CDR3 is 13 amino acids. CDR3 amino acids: CASSQQPNQPQHF. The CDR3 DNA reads TGCGCCAGCAGCCAACAACCCAATCAGCCCCAGCATTTT.

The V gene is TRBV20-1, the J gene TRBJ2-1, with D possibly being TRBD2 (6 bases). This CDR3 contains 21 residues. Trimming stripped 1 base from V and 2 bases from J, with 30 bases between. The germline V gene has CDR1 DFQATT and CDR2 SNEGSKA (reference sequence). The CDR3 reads CSARGERAASSPFSAYNEQFF. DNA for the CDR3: TGCAGTGCTAGAGGAGAGCGGGCCGCAAGCTCCCCCTTTTCAGCCTACAATGAGCAGTTCTTC.

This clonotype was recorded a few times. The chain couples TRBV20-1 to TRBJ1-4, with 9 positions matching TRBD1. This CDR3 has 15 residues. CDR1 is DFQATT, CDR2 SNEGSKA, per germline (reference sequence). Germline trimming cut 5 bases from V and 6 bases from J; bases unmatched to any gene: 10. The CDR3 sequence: CSAPDRGSSYEKLFF. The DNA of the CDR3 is TGCAGTGCTCCAGACAGGGGGTCTTCGTATGAAAAACTGTTTTTT.

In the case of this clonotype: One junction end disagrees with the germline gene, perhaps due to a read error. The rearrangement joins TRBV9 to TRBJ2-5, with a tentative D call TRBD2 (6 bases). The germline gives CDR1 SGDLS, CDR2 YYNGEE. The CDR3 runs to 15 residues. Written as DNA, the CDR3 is TGTGCCAACAGCCCAGGGACCAGAGCGGGAGAGACCCAGTACTTC. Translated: CANSPGTRAGETQYF. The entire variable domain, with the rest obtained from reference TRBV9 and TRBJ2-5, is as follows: DSGVTQTPKHLITATGQRVTLRCSPRSGDLSVYWYQQSLDQGLQFLIQYYNGEERAKGNILERFSAQQFPDLHSELNLSSLELGDSALYFCANSPGTRAGETQYFGPGTRLLVL.

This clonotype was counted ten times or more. The CDR3 bases are TGTGCCAGCAGCAAAGCCGTGCCGGGGATCAGGCACGAGCAGTACTTC. As protein: CASSKAVPGIRHEQYF. V and J are TRBV21-1 and TRBJ2-7; the tabulated D call, TRBD1, remains unverified against the DNA. TRBV21-1 counts as a pseudogene. CDR3 size: 16 residues.

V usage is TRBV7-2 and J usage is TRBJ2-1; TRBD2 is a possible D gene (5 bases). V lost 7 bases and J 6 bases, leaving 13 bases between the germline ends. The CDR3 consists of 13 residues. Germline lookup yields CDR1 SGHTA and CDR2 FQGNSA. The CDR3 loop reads CASMNYRGNEQFF. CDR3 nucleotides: TGTGCCAGCATGAATTATCGGGGCAATGAGCAGTTCTTC. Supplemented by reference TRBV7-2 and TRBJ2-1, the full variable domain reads GAGVSQSPSNKVTEKGKDVELRCDPISGHTALYWYRQSLGQGLEFLIYFQGNSAPDKSGLPSDRFSAERTGGSVSTLTIQRTQQEDSAVYLCASMNYRGNEQFFGPGTRLTVL.

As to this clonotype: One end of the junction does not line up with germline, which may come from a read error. For the CDR3, the DNA is TGCGCCAGCAGTTTGGAGTCAGGGGGGCAAGGCTACACCTTC. It specifies CASSLESGGQGYTF. The rearrangement joins TRBV5-1 to TRBJ1-2; 7 positions agree with TRBD1. The CDR3 has 14 amino acids. Germline V gene sequence: CDR1 SGHRS, CDR2 YFSETQ. Drawing the rest from reference TRBV5-1 and TRBJ1-2, the complete variable domain is KAGVTQTPRYLIKTRGQQVTLSCSPISGHRSVSWYQQTPGQGLQFLFEYFSETQRNKGNFPGRFSGRQFSNSRSEMNVSTLELGDSALYLCASSLESGGQGYTFGSGTRLTVV.

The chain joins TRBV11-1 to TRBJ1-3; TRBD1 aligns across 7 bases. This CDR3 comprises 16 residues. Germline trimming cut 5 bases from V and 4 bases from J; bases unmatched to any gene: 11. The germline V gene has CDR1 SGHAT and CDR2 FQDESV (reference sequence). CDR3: CASSRRQGLSGNTIYF. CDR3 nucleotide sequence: TGTGCCAGCAGCCGCCGACAGGGATTGTCCGGAAACACCATATATTTT.

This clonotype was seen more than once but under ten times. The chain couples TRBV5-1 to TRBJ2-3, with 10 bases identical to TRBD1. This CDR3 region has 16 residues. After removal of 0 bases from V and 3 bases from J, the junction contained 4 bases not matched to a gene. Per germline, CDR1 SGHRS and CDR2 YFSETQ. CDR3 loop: CASSLAPGQGTDTQYF. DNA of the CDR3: TGCGCCAGCAGCTTGGCCCCGGGACAGGGGACAGATACGCAGTATTTT.